One T cell receptor (beta chain) is described in this entry. Its matching antigen is unknown. Germline CDR1 and CDR2: MNHNS and SASEGT. The V end was cut by 5 bases, the J end by 6 bases, with 17 bases between. The CDR3 runs to 14 residues. This sample was included in a study of CD8 T cells in Susac syndrome. Study-wide results and limits: The study's TCR sequencing and HLA analysis drew on a certain number of individuals. That number was acknowledged as relatively small.

RNA in amounts of roughly 0.45 to 1 ug was reverse transcribed with random hexamers. Across 54 Vbeta and 13 Jbeta, TCR beta CDR3 was amplified with immunoSEQ multiplex PCR. From the immunoSEQ multiplex PCR reads, TCRdb called clonotypes with MiXCR, one entry per CDR3 protein. The sample has around 170,000 distinct CDR3 sequences, 92% seen once; the top ten hold approximately 0.073%. Negative isolation yielded the CD8+ and CD4+ T cells, while FACS enriched the TEMRA cells. The sequenced sample was CD4+ T cells from PBMCs. The receptor comes from a human donor in good health. V usage is TRBV6-1 and J usage is TRBJ2-7; no clear D. The CDR3 protein is CASSPSYFGSEQYF. Here the CDR3 DNA reads TGTGCCAGCAGTCCTAGTTATTTCGGGTCCGAGCAGTACTTC.